This T cell receptor (beta chain) stems from a study of blood T cells in healthy people across ages. For the second PCR, which ran for about 7 to 11 cycles, a sample-barcoded 5' primer and a J-beta primer mix were used. MiXCR, applied by TCRdb to the 5' RACE reads, yields one record per CDR3 protein. The sample lists some 370,000 distinct CDR3 sequences, about 49% occurring once. As to this clonotype: The antigen is unknown.

The authors drew approximately 10 milliliters of peripheral blood from each donor. Findings and limits, study-wide: Estimated diversity that came from one million T cells was considered an underestimate.

V was shortened by 7 bases and J by 5 bases, with 14 bases between the two germline ends. Germline loops: CDR1 SNHLY, CDR2 FYNNEI. This CDR3 contains 13 residues. The sequence was obtained from a man aged 55 to 70 in good health. The chain is built from TRBV2 and TRBJ2-5; D is possibly TRBD2 (5 bases). The sample was blood. DNA of the CDR3: TGTGCCAGCATTAGCGCGGCGGGTGAGACCCAGTACTTC. This codes for CASISAAGETQYF.